A selection of T cell receptor beta chains follows, all from one sample in a study of T cells in localized non-small cell lung cancer. Method: immunoSEQ multiplex PCR; TCRdb's copy keeps in-frame clones and lacks some. The sample gives roughly 15,000 clones, about nine tenths of which show up once; roughly a quarter is in the top ten. Here the sequenced sample was peripheral blood, taken before any cancer treatment. These receptors came from a female donor older than 55 with stage III squamous cell lung carcinoma. Both conserved end residues are part of each CDR3. Each record gives: CDR3 protein, CDR3 DNA, V gene, D gene, CDR3 length, clone size, J gene. A D gene is named only where the DNA matches it firmly. Only part of the rows carry a size: once, few, many, or a class if the clone is expanded.

cdr3_aa: CASSTGHDTGELFF
cdr3_nt: TGCGCCAGCAGTACGGGACACGACACCGGGGAGCTGTTTTTT
v_call: TRBV5-1
d_call: .
cdr3_length: 14
clone_size: .
j_call: TRBJ2-2

cdr3_aa: CASSLSLYRGPGELFF
cdr3_nt: TGTGCCAGCAGCTTATCCCTATACAGGGGGCCCGGGGAGCTGTTTTTT
v_call: TRBV7-9
d_call: TRBD1
cdr3_length: 16
clone_size: .
j_call: TRBJ2-2

cdr3_aa: CASSPSPGWEQYF
cdr3_nt: TGTGCCAGCAGCCCCTCCCCGGGTTGGGAGCAGTACTTC
v_call: TRBV9
d_call: .
cdr3_length: 13
clone_size: .
j_call: TRBJ2-7

cdr3_aa: CASSLSSGVRETQYF
cdr3_nt: TGTGCCAGCAGCTTGTCTAGCGGGGTACGGGAGACCCAGTACTTC
v_call: TRBV5-8
d_call: TRBD2
cdr3_length: 15
clone_size: .
j_call: TRBJ2-5

cdr3_aa: CAWTKGVDYGYTF
cdr3_nt: TGTGCCTGGACCAAAGGGGTGGACTATGGCTACACCTTC
v_call: TRBV30
d_call: .
cdr3_length: 13
clone_size: .
j_call: TRBJ1-2

cdr3_aa: CASSLVGGAPKNIQYF
cdr3_nt: TGCGCCAGCAGCTTGGTGGGGGGCGCCCCCAAAAACATTCAGTACTTC
v_call: TRBV5-1
d_call: .
cdr3_length: 16
clone_size: .
j_call: TRBJ2-4

cdr3_aa: CATKWGSGSGEQYF
cdr3_nt: TGTGCCACAAAGTGGGGTAGCGGGAGCGGCGAGCAGTACTTC
v_call: TRBV11-1
d_call: TRBD2
cdr3_length: 14
clone_size: .
j_call: TRBJ2-7

cdr3_aa: CASSEHGSGRYSTDTQYF
cdr3_nt: TGTGCCAGCAGTGAACACGGCAGCGGGAGGTATAGCACAGATACGCAGTATTTT
v_call: TRBV2
d_call: TRBD2
cdr3_length: 18
clone_size: .
j_call: TRBJ2-3

cdr3_aa: CASSYRTFAGELFF
cdr3_nt: TGTGCCAGCAGTTACCGGACCTTCGCGGGGGAGCTGTTTTTT
v_call: TRBV6-6
d_call: .
cdr3_length: 14
clone_size: .
j_call: TRBJ2-2

cdr3_aa: CASSQDTGWYTEAFF
cdr3_nt: TGCGCCAGCAGCCAAGACACAGGGTGGTACACTGAAGCTTTCTTT
v_call: TRBV4-1
d_call: .
cdr3_length: 15
clone_size: .
j_call: TRBJ1-1

cdr3_aa: CASSVPPGVGNTIYF
cdr3_nt: TGTGCCAGCAGCGTACCGCCGGGGGTTGGAAACACCATATATTTT
v_call: TRBV14
d_call: .
cdr3_length: 15
clone_size: .
j_call: TRBJ1-3

cdr3_aa: CASSKGFWGSGANVLTF
cdr3_nt: TGTGCCAGCAGTAAAGGGTTTTGGGGCTCTGGGGCCAACGTCCTGACTTTC
v_call: TRBV5-6
d_call: .
cdr3_length: 17
clone_size: .
j_call: TRBJ2-6

cdr3_aa: CASSRRYNGYNYGYTF
cdr3_nt: TGTGCCAGCAGTCGCCGGTATAACGGATATAACTATGGCTACACCTTC
v_call: TRBV21-1
d_call: .
cdr3_length: 16
clone_size: .
j_call: TRBJ1-2

cdr3_aa: CASRDLIDEQYF
cdr3_nt: TGTGCCAGCAGGGACCTGATTGACGAGCAGTACTTC
v_call: TRBV2
d_call: .
cdr3_length: 12
clone_size: .
j_call: TRBJ2-7

cdr3_aa: CASTLGPGYTF
cdr3_nt: TGTGCCAGCACACTAGGGCCTGGCTACACCTTC
v_call: TRBV28
d_call: .
cdr3_length: 11
clone_size: .
j_call: TRBJ1-2

cdr3_aa: CAISEGEAARETQYF
cdr3_nt: TGTGCCATCAGTGAGGGGGAGGCGGCCAGGGAGACCCAGTACTTC
v_call: TRBV10-3
d_call: .
cdr3_length: 15
clone_size: .
j_call: TRBJ2-5

cdr3_aa: CASSLAFMGTYNEQFF
cdr3_nt: TGCGCCAGCAGCTTGGCCTTTATGGGGACCTACAATGAGCAGTTCTTC
v_call: TRBV5-1
d_call: .
cdr3_length: 16
clone_size: .
j_call: TRBJ2-1

cdr3_aa: CASREGLAPEQYF
cdr3_nt: TGTGCCAGCAGAGAGGGCCTAGCGCCCGAGCAGTACTTC
v_call: TRBV28
d_call: .
cdr3_length: 13
clone_size: .
j_call: TRBJ2-7

cdr3_aa: CASSILGQGPDTQYF
cdr3_nt: TGTGCCAGTAGTATTTTGGGACAGGGCCCAGATACGCAGTATTTT
v_call: TRBV19
d_call: TRBD1
cdr3_length: 15
clone_size: .
j_call: TRBJ2-3

cdr3_aa: CASSFLRGDTEAFF
cdr3_nt: TGTGCCAGTAGTTTCCTACGCGGGGACACTGAAGCTTTCTTT
v_call: TRBV19
d_call: .
cdr3_length: 14
clone_size: once
j_call: TRBJ1-1

cdr3_aa: CASSDRHPSSTDTQYF
cdr3_nt: TGCGCCAGCAGTGACAGGCACCCTTCTAGCACAGATACGCAGTATTTT
v_call: TRBV10-1
d_call: .
cdr3_length: 16
clone_size: .
j_call: TRBJ2-3

cdr3_aa: CASSKVLAGAYEQYF
cdr3_nt: TGTGCCAGCAGCAAAGTACTAGCGGGGGCCTACGAGCAGTACTTC
v_call: TRBV21-1
d_call: .
cdr3_length: 15
clone_size: .
j_call: TRBJ2-7

cdr3_aa: CASSHTGTSSNEQFF
cdr3_nt: TGTGCCAGCAGCCATACTGGGACTAGCAGCAATGAGCAGTTCTTC
v_call: TRBV5-4
d_call: TRBD2
cdr3_length: 15
clone_size: .
j_call: TRBJ2-1

cdr3_aa: CASSFKGGGDSPLHF
cdr3_nt: TGTGCCAGCAGTTTTAAAGGGGGAGGTGATTCACCCCTCCACTTT
v_call: TRBV27
d_call: .
cdr3_length: 15
clone_size: .
j_call: TRBJ1-6

cdr3_aa: CASSLARMADTGELFF
cdr3_nt: TGCGCCAGCAGCTTGGCCAGGATGGCTGACACCGGGGAGCTGTTTTTT
v_call: TRBV5-1
d_call: .
cdr3_length: 16
clone_size: once
j_call: TRBJ2-2

cdr3_aa: CASSWAAIGSGNTIYF
cdr3_nt: TGTGCCAGTAGCTGGGCAGCCATCGGGTCTGGAAACACCATATATTTT
v_call: TRBV19
d_call: .
cdr3_length: 16
clone_size: .
j_call: TRBJ1-3

cdr3_aa: CASSLDGSNQPQHF
cdr3_nt: TGCGCCAGCAGCTTGGACGGTAGCAATCAGCCCCAGCATTTT
v_call: TRBV5-1
d_call: .
cdr3_length: 14
clone_size: few
j_call: TRBJ1-5

cdr3_aa: CASSVSGRAYEQYF
cdr3_nt: TGTGCCAGCAGTGTTAGCGGGAGGGCCTACGAGCAGTACTTC
v_call: TRBV27
d_call: TRBD2
cdr3_length: 14
clone_size: .
j_call: TRBJ2-7

cdr3_aa: CATSRVDIYTQYF
cdr3_nt: TGTGCCACCAGCAGAGTGGACATTTATACGCAGTATTTT
v_call: TRBV15
d_call: .
cdr3_length: 13
clone_size: .
j_call: TRBJ2-3

cdr3_aa: CASSTTGQGHGYTF
cdr3_nt: TGTGCCAGTAGTACGACTGGACAGGGTCATGGCTACACCTTC
v_call: TRBV19
d_call: TRBD1
cdr3_length: 14
clone_size: .
j_call: TRBJ1-2

cdr3_aa: CAWSEDPGGELFF
cdr3_nt: TGTGCCTGGAGTGAGGACCCGGGGGGGGAGCTGTTTTTT
v_call: TRBV30
d_call: .
cdr3_length: 13
clone_size: once
j_call: TRBJ2-2

cdr3_aa: CASSYEKGLGYTF
cdr3_nt: TGTGCCAGCAGTTACGAGAAGGGGCTCGGCTACACCTTC
v_call: TRBV6-5
d_call: .
cdr3_length: 13
clone_size: .
j_call: TRBJ1-2

cdr3_aa: CASSSAGWIDTQYF
cdr3_nt: TGTGCCAGCAGCTCCGCCGGGTGGATTGATACGCAGTATTTT
v_call: TRBV7-3
d_call: .
cdr3_length: 14
clone_size: .
j_call: TRBJ2-3